This passage covers 16 T cell receptor beta chains from one sample sequenced in a study of T cell responses to AZD1222 COVID-19 vaccine. Clones were read by immunoSEQ multiplex PCR, and TCRdb kept only the in-frame ones, dropping some. The sample yields roughly 150,000 clones, 85% to 90% seen once. Source: peripheral blood, taken 28 days after the second AZD1222 dose. The receptors derive from an adult who received the AZD1222 COVID-19 vaccine.

The chain uses TRBV25-1 and TRBJ2-5; no definite D call. This CDR3 spans 16 amino acids. The germline V and J ends were trimmed by 3 bases and 0 bases, with 14 bases remaining between them. The germline gives CDR1 MGHDK, CDR2 SYGVNS. Written as DNA, the CDR3 is TGTGCCAGCAGTGATTCGGAAAGACCCCACCAAGAGACCCAGTACTTC. Translation: CASSDSERPHQETQYF.

The rearrangement joins TRBV19 to TRBJ1-6; D is unresolved. V was cut by 0 bases and J by 11 bases, with 8 bases left in between. The CDR3 has 13 residues. Germline loops: CDR1 LNHDA, CDR2 SQIVND (reference sequence). The CDR3 DNA is TGTGCCAGTAGTATAGATGAAGGGACACCCCTCCACTTT. The encoded protein is CASSIDEGTPLHF.

This clone was found once. The chain recombines TRBV15 with TRBJ2-2; D assignment may be TRBD1 or TRBD2 (5 bases each). Trimming pared 3 bases from V and 4 bases from J, leaving 9 bases between. The CDR3 length is 14 residues. Per germline, CDR1 LNHNV and CDR2 YYDKDF (reference sequence). DNA for the CDR3: TGTGCCACCAGCAGGGCAGGGACCACCGGGGAGCTGTTTTTT. This sequence encodes CATSRAGTTGELFF. The variable domain in full, completed from reference TRBV15 and TRBJ2-2, reads DAMVIQNPRYQVTQFGKPVTLSCSQTLNHNVMYWYQQKSSQAPKLLFHYYDKDFNNEADTPDNFQSRRPNTSFCFLDIRSPGLGDTAMYLCATSRAGTTGELFFGEGSRLTVL.

The rearrangement links TRBV28 to TRBJ1-1; 9 nucleotides align to TRBD1. V trimming: 5 bases; J trimming: 10 bases; junction bases outside the gene matches: 5. The CDR3 contains 12 residues. Germline V CDR1 and CDR2: MDHEN, SYDVKM. The chain's CDR3 is CASSPGQGRAFF. The CDR3 DNA reads TGTGCCAGCAGTCCTGGACAGGGGCGAGCTTTCTTT.

This chain connects TRBV9 to TRBJ1-1; possible D gene TRBD1, 5 bases. Germline CDR1 reads SGDLS; CDR2 reads YYNGEE. V was cut by 0 bases and J by 4 bases, with 13 bases left in between. CDR3 length equals 15 residues. The DNA for the CDR3 is TGTGCCAGCAGCGTAGGAGTAGGGGCTGGCACTGAAGCTTTCTTT. Its translation: CASSVGVGAGTEAFF. Full variable domain (remainder filled in from reference TRBV9 and TRBJ1-1): DSGVTQTPKHLITATGQRVTLRCSPRSGDLSVYWYQQSLDQGLQFLIQYYNGEERAKGNILERFSAQQFPDLHSELNLSSLELGDSALYFCASSVGVGAGTEAFFGQGTRLTVV.

This chain uses TRBV9 with TRBJ1-6, with D unclear. Looked up from germline, CDR1 is SGDLS and CDR2 is YYNGEE. The CDR3 is 12 amino acids. Deletions cut 7 bases from V and 7 bases from J, with 9 bases between. In DNA, the CDR3 is TGTGCCAGCGGGCAGGTGAATTCACCCCTCCACTTT. This sequence encodes CASGQVNSPLHF.

The gene calls are TRBV7-2 and TRBJ1-2; D remains unclear. The CDR3 runs 13 residues. CDR1 SGHTA and CDR2 FQGNSA come from the germline V gene. Trimming pared 3 bases from V and 2 bases from J, leaving 7 bases between. The CDR3 DNA sequence: TGTGCCAGCAGCTTTAGGGAGAACTATGGCTACACCTTC. Protein sequence: CASSFRENYGYTF.

The CDR3 bases are TGTGCCAGTAGCGGGAGAGGGTCGGACAATGAGCAGTTCTTC. Translation: CASSGRGSDNEQFF. V is TRBV6-5 and J is TRBJ2-1; 9 bases line up with TRBD2. V lost 9 bases to trimming and J lost 5 bases; unmatched junction nucleotides: 8. Germline CDR1 MNHEY, CDR2 SVGAGI. The length of the CDR3 is 14 residues.

The gene calls are TRBV11-2 and TRBJ2-2; the match to TRBD2 covers 7 bases. CDR1 is SGHAT and CDR2 is FQNNGV in the germline V gene. Unmatched junction bases numbered 10, after V lost 4 bases and J lost 5 bases. The CDR3 extends over 16 amino acids. CDR3 coding DNA: TGTGCCAGCAGCTGGAATGGCGGGAGTCCTACCGGGGAGCTGTTTTTT. The encoded protein is CASSWNGGSPTGELFF.

This clone was picked up one time. The sample contains more than one DNA sequence encoding this CDR3. V is TRBV19 and J is TRBJ2-7; 13 bases line up with TRBD2. Germline loops: CDR1 LNHDA, CDR2 SQIVND (reference sequence). This CDR3 comprises 13 residues. Trimming took 9 bases from V and 2 from J; bases not matched to a gene: 1. Written as DNA, the CDR3 is TGTGCCAGCGGACTAGCGGGAGCCTACGAGCAGTACTTC. Translated: CASGLAGAYEQYF.

The chain couples TRBV7-9 to TRBJ2-2; 12 nucleotides align to TRBD2. The CDR3 contains 18 residues. V shed 6 bases, J shed 5 bases, and the junction held 13 bases outside the gene matches. Germline lookup yields CDR1 SEHNR and CDR2 FQNEAQ (reference sequence). In nucleotides, the CDR3 is TGTGCCAGCAGATCCTCAATACTAGCGGGAGGAAGAACCGGGGAGCTGTTTTTT. Translating it yields CASRSSILAGGRTGELFF.

CDR3 in amino acids: CASSLTGSSYNEQFF. For the CDR3, the DNA is TGTGCCAGCAGCTTGACTGGGAGCTCCTACAATGAGCAGTTCTTC. The V gene is TRBV5-5, the J gene TRBJ2-1, with D possibly matching TRBD2 (5 bases). Germline V gene sequence: CDR1 SGHKS, CDR2 YYEKEE (reference sequence). Trimming removed 1 base from V and 0 bases from J, with 8 bases in between. The CDR3 has 15 amino acids.

V is TRBV11-2 and J is TRBJ2-3, with a possible D match to TRBD2 (5 bases). Trimming pared 2 bases from V and 5 bases from J, leaving 11 bases between. Germline V lookup: CDR1 SGHAT, CDR2 FQNNGV. CDR3 length: 14 residues. The CDR3 sequence is CASSLTSAGDTQYF. For the CDR3, the DNA is TGTGCCAGCAGCTTAACATCGGCGGGAGATACGCAGTATTTT.

The rearrangement uses TRBV7-2 and TRBJ2-5, with D unclear. CDR1 and CDR2 (germline): SGHTA, FQGNSA. V lost 5 bases, J lost 2 bases, and 9 bases lay in between. The CDR3 covers 13 residues. CDR3 DNA sequence: TGTGCCAGCAGCCTCTTACTTCAAGAGACCCAGTACTTC. Its protein is CASSLLLQETQYF.

The rearrangement joins TRBV7-9 to TRBJ2-5; 7 bases line up with TRBD1. Germline trimming cut 3 bases from V and 0 bases from J; bases unmatched to any gene: 4. The CDR3 is made up of 15 amino acids. Germline V gives CDR1 SEHNR, CDR2 FQNEAQ (reference sequence). Here the CDR3 reads CASSFRGQNQETQYF. The CDR3 DNA follows: TGTGCCAGCAGCTTCCGGGGACAGAACCAAGAGACCCAGTACTTC. Filled out from reference TRBV7-9 and TRBJ2-5, the complete variable domain reads DTGVSQNPRHKITKRGQNVTFRCDPISEHNRLYWYRQTLGQGPEFLTYFQNEAQLEKSRLLSDRFSAERPKGSFSTLEIQRTEQGDSAMYLCASSFRGQNQETQYFGPGTRLLVL.

Here the CDR3 reads CASSSPHYPTSGGRTQYF. As DNA, the CDR3 is TGCGCCAGCAGCTCGCCGCACTATCCGACTAGCGGGGGAAGGACGCAGTATTTT. This chain connects TRBV5-1 to TRBJ2-3; 12 bases align to TRBD2. Trimming took 3 bases from V and 9 from J; bases not matched to a gene: 17. The germline V gene has CDR1 SGHRS and CDR2 YFSETQ. The CDR3 length is 18 residues.